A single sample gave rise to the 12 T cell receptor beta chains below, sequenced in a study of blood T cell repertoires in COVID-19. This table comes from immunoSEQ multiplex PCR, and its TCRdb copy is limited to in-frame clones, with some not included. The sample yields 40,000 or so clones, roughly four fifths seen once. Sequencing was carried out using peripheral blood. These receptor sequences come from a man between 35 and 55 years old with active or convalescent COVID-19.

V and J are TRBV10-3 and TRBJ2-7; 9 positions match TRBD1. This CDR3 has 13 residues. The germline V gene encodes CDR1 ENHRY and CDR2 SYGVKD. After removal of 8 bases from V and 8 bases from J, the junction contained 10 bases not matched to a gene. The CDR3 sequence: CAILPGQGEKQYF. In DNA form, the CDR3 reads TGTGCCATCCTTCCGGGACAGGGTGAGAAGCAGTACTTC.

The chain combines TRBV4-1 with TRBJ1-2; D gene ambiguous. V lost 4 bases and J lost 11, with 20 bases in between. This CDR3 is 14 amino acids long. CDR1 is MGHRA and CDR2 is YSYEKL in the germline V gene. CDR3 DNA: TGCGCCAGCAGCCTGACGAATAGTGGAGGAAGGTACACCTTC. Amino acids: CASSLTNSGGRYTF.

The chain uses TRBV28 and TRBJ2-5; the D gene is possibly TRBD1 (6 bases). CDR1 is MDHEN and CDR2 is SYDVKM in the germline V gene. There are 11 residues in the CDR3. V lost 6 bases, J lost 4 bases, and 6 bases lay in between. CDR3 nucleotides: TGTGCCAGCAGAGGGGGAGAGACCCAGTACTTC. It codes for CASRGGETQYF.

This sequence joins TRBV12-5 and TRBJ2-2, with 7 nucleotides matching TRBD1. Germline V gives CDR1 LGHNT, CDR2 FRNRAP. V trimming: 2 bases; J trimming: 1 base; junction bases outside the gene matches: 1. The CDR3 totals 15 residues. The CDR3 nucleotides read TGTGCTAGTGGTTTGTACAGGGGGAACACCGGGGAGCTGTTTTTT. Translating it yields CASGLYRGNTGELFF. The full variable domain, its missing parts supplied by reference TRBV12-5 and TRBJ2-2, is DARVTQTPRHKVTEMGQEVTMRCQPILGHNTVFWYRQTMMQGLELLAYFRNRAPLDDSGMPKDRFSAEMPDATLATLKIQPSEPRDSAVYFCASGLYRGNTGELFFGEGSRLTVL.

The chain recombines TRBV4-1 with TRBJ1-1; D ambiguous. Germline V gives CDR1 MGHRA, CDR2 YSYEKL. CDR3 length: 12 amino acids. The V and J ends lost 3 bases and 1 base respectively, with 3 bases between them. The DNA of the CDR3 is TGCGCCAGCAGCCACCAGAACACTGAAGCTTTCTTT. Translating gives CASSHQNTEAFF.

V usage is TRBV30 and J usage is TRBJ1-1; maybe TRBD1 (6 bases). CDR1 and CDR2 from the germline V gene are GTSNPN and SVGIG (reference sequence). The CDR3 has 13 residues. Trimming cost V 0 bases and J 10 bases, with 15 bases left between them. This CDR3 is CAWSVHGGAGAFF. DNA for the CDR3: TGTGCCTGGAGTGTACACGGGGGGGCAGGAGCTTTCTTT.

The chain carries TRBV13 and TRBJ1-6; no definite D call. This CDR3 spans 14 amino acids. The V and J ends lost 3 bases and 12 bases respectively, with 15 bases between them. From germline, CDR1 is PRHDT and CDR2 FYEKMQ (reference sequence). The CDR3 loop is CASSFNDAERPLHF. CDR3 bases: TGTGCCAGCAGCTTTAACGACGCGGAAAGACCCCTCCACTTT.

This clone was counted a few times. Written as DNA, the CDR3 is TGTGCCAGTAGTCCCCGTGGCACCTGGGGGGAGCTGTTTTTT. Translation gives CASSPRGTWGELFF. This chain uses TRBV19 with TRBJ2-2; D is ambiguous. From germline, CDR1 is LNHDA and CDR2 SQIVND (reference sequence). V lost 5 bases and J lost 8, with 15 bases in between. CDR3 length: 14 amino acids.

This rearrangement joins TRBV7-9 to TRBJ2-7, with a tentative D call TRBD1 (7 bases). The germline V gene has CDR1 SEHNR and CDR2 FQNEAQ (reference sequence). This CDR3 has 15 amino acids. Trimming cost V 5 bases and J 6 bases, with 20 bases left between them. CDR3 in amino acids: CASSARQGGRSEQYF. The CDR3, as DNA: TGTGCCAGCAGCGCTCGACAGGGAGGTAGAAGCGAGCAGTACTTC. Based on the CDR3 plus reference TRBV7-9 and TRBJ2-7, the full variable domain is DTGVSQNPRHKITKRGQNVTFRCDPISEHNRLYWYRQTLGQGPEFLTYFQNEAQLEKSRLLSDRFSAERPKGSFSTLEIQRTEQGDSAMYLCASSARQGGRSEQYFGPGTRLTVT.

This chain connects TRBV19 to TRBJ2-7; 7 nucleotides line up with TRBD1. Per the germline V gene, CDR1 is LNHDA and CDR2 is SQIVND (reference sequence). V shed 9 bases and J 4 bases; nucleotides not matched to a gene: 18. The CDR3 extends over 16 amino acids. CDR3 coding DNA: TGTGCCAGCGGACCCCGACAGGGTTCGTTCGAATACGAGCAGTACTTC. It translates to CASGPRQGSFEYEQYF.

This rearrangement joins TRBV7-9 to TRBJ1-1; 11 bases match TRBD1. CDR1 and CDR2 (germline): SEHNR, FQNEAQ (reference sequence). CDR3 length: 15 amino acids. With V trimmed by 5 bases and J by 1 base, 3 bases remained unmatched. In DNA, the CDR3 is TGTGCCAGCAGCCCGGGACAGGGGGGGAACACTGAAGCTTTCTTT. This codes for CASSPGQGGNTEAFF.

The CDR3 DNA sequence: TGTGCCAGCAGTTACTCGCCGGGAATGAACACTGAAGCTTTCTTT. Encoded protein: CASSYSPGMNTEAFF. V and J are TRBV6-5 and TRBJ1-1; D gene uncertain. V was trimmed by 0 bases and J by 0 bases, leaving 8 bases between them. Germline V gene lookup returns CDR1 MNHEY and CDR2 SVGAGI. This CDR3 comprises 15 residues.